In its sample, the clone carrying this T cell receptor (beta chain) was seen many times. Using a J-beta primer mix together with a sample-barcoded 5' primer, a second PCR was run for about 7 to 12 cycles. One entry per CDR3 protein, called by TCRdb with MiXCR from the 5' RACE reads. The data hold hundreds of thousands of distinct CDR3 sequences, with about 30% observed a single time. With 6 bases removed from V and 7 bases from J, the gap between germline ends came to 16 bases. Germline CDR1 and CDR2: SNHLY and FYNNEI. The length of the CDR3 is 14 residues. The sample originates from a study of blood T cells in healthy people across ages.

The rearrangement uses TRBV2 and TRBJ2-1; D tentatively fits TRBD1 or TRBD2 (5 bases each). The sequencing sample was made of blood. This receptor was taken from a woman of 80 years or more in good health. The CDR3 nucleotides are TGTGCCAGCAGGGGGGACGCGGCTAATAATGAGCAGTTCTTC. Translating gives CASRGDAANNEQFF.